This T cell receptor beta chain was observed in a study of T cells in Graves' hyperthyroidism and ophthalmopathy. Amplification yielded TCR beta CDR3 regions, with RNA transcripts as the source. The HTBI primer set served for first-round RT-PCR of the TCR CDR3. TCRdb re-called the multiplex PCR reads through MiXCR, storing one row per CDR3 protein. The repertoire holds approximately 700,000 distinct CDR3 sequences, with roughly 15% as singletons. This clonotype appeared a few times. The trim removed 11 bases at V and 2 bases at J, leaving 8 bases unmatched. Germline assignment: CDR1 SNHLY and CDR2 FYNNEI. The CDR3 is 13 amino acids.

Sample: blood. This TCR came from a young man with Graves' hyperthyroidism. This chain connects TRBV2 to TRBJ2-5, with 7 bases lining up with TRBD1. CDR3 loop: CAAGTEGQETQYF. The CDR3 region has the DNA TGTGCCGCCGGGACAGAAGGTCAAGAGACCCAGTACTTC.